The 2 T cell receptor beta chains below come from one sample, sequenced in a study of CD8 T cells in Susac syndrome. cDNA came from approximately 0.5 to 1 ug RNA primed by random hexamers. TCRdb processed the immunoSEQ multiplex PCR reads anew with MiXCR; each CDR3 protein has one entry. The table records 150,000 to 250,000 distinct CDR3 sequences, 90% to 95% of them present only once. The sequenced sample consisted of CD4+ T cells from PBMCs. The origin of the receptors is a human donor with multiple sclerosis.

V gene TRBV6-6 combines with J gene TRBJ2-5; 8 bases map to TRBD1. The CDR3 runs to 15 residues. Germline CDR1 MNHNY, CDR2 SVGAGI (reference sequence). J lost 7 bases, V lost 2 bases, and 9 bases had no gene match. The DNA of the CDR3 is TGTGCCAGCAGTTACCACCTACCGACAGGGGTGACCCAGTACTTC. Amino acids: CASSYHLPTGVTQYF.

The chain combines TRBV18 with TRBJ2-3; tentatively, D is TRBD2 (5 bases). V lost 5 bases and J lost 0, with 12 bases in between. CDR1 is KGHSH, CDR2 LQKENI, per germline. The CDR3 covers 15 residues. The CDR3 bases are TGTGCCAGCTCATACGGGATCACTAGCACAGATACGCAGTATTTT. It yields the protein CASSYGITSTDTQYF.